The present T cell receptor (beta chain) was sequenced within a study of T cell responses to AZD1222 COVID-19 vaccine. Findings and limits, study-wide: Clonal diversity may have been underestimated in mostly white British donors.

Data came from immunoSEQ multiplex PCR; TCRdb stores just in-frame clones and leaves some out. This sample carries about 120,000 clones, 91% of them seen once, and the ten largest clones take roughly 4.5%. The germline gives CDR1 SGHRS, CDR2 YFSETQ. V was cut by 3 bases and J by 1 base, with 11 bases left in between. CDR3 length: 15 amino acids. In the case of this clone: The antigen is undetermined.

Sequencing was performed on peripheral blood, taken on day 0 of AZD1222 vaccination. The sequence derives from an adult in good health. The chain employs TRBV5-1 and TRBJ1-5; no clear D. The CDR3 nucleotides read TGCGCCAGCAGCTCCCTGGACTTGAGCAATCAGCCCCAGCATTTT. Translated: CASSSLDLSNQPQHF.